The text below deals with one T cell receptor beta chain. The sample comes from a study of blood T cell repertoires in COVID-19. Study-wide background: Researchers got acute and convalescent COVID-19 samples from the United States, Italy and Spain.

This table comes from immunoSEQ multiplex PCR, and its TCRdb copy is limited to in-frame clones, with some not included. Altogether about 280,000 clones are present, around 85% being singletons, with the ten largest covering about 6.1%. The material sequenced was PBMCs or T cells enriched from blood (not recorded which). The source is a woman aged 40-49 years who had recovered from COVID-19.

CDR3 sequence (DNA): TGTGCCAGCAGTTTAATTGAGGGGGCCACAGATACGCAGTATTTT. Encoded protein: CASSLIEGATDTQYF. This chain links TRBV27 with TRBJ2-3; TRBD1 matches 7 bases. Trimming took 2 bases from V and 2 from J; bases not matched to a gene: 4. The CDR3 sequence is 15 residues long. Germline V lookup: CDR1 MNHEY, CDR2 SMNVEV (reference sequence).